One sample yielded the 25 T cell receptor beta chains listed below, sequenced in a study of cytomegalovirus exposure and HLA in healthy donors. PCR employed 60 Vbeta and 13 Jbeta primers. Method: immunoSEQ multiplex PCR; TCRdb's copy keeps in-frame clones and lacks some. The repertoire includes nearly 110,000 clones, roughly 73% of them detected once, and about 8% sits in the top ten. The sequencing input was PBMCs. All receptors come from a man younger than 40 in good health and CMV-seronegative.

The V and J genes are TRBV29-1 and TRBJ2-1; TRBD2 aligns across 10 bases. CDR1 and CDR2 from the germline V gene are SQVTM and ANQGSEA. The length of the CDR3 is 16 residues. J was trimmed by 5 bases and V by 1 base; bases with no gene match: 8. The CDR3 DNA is TGCAGCGTTGAAGGGGCGCCGGGACTAGCGAACAATGAGCAGTTCTTC. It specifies CSVEGAPGLANNEQFF.

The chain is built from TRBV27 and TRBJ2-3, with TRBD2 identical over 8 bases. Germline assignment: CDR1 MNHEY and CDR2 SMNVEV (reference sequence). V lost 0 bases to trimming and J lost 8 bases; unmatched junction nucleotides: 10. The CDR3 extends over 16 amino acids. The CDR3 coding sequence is TGTGCCAGCAGTTTATCGCCACGGGGGGGCCGGGTTACGCAGTATTTT. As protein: CASSLSPRGGRVTQYF.

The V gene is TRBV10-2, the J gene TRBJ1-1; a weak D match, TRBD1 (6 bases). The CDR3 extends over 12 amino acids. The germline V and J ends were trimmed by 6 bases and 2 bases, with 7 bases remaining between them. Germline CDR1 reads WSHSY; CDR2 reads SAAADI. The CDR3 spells CASRQGNTEAFF. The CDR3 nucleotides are TGCGCCAGCAGACAGGGAAACACTGAAGCTTTCTTT.

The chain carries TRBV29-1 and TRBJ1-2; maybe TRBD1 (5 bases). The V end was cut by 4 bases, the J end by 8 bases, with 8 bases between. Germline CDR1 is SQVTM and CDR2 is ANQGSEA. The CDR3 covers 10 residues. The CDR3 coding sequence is TGCAGCGTTGGCGGGGACGGCTACACCTTC. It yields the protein CSVGGDGYTF. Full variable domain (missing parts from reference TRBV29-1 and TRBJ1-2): SAVISQKPSRDICQRGTSLTIQCQVDSQVTMMFWYRQQPGQSLTLIATANQGSEATYESGFVIDKFPISRPNLTFSTLTVSNMSPEDSSIYLCSVGGDGYTFGSGTRLTVV.

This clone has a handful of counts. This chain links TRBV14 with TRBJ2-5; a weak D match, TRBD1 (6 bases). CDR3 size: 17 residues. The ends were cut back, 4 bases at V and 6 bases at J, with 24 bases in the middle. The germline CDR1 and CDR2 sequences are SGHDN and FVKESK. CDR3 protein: CASSPRLGGVYEKTQYF. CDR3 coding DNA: TGTGCCAGCAGCCCAAGATTAGGGGGAGTATACGAGAAGACCCAGTACTTC.

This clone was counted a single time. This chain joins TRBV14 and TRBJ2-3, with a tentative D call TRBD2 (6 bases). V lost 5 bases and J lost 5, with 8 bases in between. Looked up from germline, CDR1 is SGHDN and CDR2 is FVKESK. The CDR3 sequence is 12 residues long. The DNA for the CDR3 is TGTGCCAGCAGCTTGACTAGAGATACGCAGTATTTT. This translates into CASSLTRDTQYF.

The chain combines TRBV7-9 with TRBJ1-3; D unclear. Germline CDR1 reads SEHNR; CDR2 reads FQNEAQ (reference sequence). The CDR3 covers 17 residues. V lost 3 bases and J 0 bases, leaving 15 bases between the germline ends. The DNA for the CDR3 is TGTGCCAGCAGCTTCACGGCCGGAGCCGACTCTGGAAACACCATATATTTT. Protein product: CASSFTAGADSGNTIYF. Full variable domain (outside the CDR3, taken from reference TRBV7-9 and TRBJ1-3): DTGVSQNPRHKITKRGQNVTFRCDPISEHNRLYWYRQTLGQGPEFLTYFQNEAQLEKSRLLSDRFSAERPKGSFSTLEIQRTEQGDSAMYLCASSFTAGADSGNTIYFGEGSWLTVV.

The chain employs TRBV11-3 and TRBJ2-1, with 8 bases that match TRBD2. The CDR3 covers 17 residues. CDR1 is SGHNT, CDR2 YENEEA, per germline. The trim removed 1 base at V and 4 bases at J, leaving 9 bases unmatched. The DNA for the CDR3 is TGTGCCAGCAGCTTAGGATCCGGGACTAGGGGATACAATGAGCAGTTCTTC. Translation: CASSLGSGTRGYNEQFF.

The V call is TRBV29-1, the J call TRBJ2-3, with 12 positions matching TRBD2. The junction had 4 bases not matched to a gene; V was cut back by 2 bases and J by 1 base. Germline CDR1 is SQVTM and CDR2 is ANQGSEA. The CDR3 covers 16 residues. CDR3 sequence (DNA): TGCAGCGTTGAACCCCGGACTAGCGGGGGCACAGATACGCAGTATTTT. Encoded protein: CSVEPRTSGGTDTQYF.

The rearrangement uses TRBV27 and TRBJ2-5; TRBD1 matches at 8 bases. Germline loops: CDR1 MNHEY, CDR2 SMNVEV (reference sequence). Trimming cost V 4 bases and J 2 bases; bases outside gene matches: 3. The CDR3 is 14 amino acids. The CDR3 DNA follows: TGTGCCAGCAGTTCCCGGGACAGGCAAGAGACCCAGTACTTC. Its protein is CASSSRDRQETQYF.

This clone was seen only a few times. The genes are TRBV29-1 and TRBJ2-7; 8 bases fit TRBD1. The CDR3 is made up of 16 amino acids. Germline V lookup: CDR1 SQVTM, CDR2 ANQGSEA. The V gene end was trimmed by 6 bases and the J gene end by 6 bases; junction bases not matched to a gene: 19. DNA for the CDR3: TGCAGCGTCGGCGACGGACAGGGCCTGAGGATAGGCGAGCAGTACTTC. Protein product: CSVGDGQGLRIGEQYF.

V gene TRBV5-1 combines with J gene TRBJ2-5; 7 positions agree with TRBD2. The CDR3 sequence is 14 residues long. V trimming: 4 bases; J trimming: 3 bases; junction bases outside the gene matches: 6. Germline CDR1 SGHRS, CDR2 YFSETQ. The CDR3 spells CASSPAGVEETQYF. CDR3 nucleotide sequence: TGCGCCAGCAGCCCCGCGGGGGTTGAAGAGACCCAGTACTTC.

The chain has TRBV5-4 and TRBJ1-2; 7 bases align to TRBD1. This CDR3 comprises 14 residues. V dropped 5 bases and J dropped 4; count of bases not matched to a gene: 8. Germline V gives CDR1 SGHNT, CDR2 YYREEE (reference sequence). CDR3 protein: CASRSTGAGYGYTF. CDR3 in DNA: TGTGCCAGCAGATCTACAGGGGCAGGCTATGGCTACACCTTC.

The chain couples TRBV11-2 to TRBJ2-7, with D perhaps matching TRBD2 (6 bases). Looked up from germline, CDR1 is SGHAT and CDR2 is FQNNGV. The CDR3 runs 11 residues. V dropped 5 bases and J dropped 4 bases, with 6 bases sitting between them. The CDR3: CASSLAYEQYF. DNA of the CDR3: TGTGCCAGCAGCCTAGCGTACGAGCAGTACTTC. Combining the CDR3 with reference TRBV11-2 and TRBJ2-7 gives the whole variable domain EAGVAQSPRYKIIEKRQSVAFWCNPISGHATLYWYQQILGQGPKLLIQFQNNGVVDDSQLPKDRFSAERLKGVDSTLKIQPAKLEDSAVYLCASSLAYEQYFGPGTRLTVT.

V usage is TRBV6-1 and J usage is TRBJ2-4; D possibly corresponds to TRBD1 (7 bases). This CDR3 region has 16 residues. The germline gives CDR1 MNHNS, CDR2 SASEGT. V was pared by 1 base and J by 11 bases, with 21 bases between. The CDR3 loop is CASSEVHAAGQFVQYF. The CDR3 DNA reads TGTGCCAGCAGTGAAGTTCACGCTGCGGGACAGTTTGTTCAGTACTTC.

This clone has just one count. The CDR3 loop reads CASSEGFGGPPSGNTIYF. As DNA, the CDR3 is TGTGCCAGCAGTGAAGGTTTCGGAGGACCCCCCTCTGGAAACACCATATATTTT. The chain links TRBV6-1 to TRBJ1-3, with D hard to call. CDR1 and CDR2 from the germline V gene are MNHNS and SASEGT. The CDR3 has 18 residues. V lost 1 base and J lost 0, with 16 bases in between.

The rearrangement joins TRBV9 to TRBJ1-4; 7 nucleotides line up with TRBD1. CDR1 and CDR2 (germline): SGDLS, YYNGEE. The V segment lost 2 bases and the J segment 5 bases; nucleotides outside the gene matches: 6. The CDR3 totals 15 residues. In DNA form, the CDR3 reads TGTGCCAGCAGCGTGACCGGGACAGTAAATGAAAAACTGTTTTTT. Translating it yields CASSVTGTVNEKLFF.

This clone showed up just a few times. The CDR3 DNA sequence: TGCGCCAGCAGCTTCGGACAAAACTACAATGAGCAGTTCTTC. It is translated as CASSFGQNYNEQFF. The rearrangement joins TRBV5-1 to TRBJ2-1; maybe TRBD1 (5 bases). The CDR3 extends over 14 amino acids. From germline, CDR1 is SGHRS and CDR2 YFSETQ. Trimming shortened V by 2 bases and J by 3 bases, and 9 bases separated the two germline ends.

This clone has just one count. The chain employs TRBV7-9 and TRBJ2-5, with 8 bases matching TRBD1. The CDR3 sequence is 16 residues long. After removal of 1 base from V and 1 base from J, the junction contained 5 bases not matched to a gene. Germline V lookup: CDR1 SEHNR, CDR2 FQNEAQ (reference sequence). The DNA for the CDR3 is TGTGCCAGCAGCTTAGGAGACAGGGGACTCCAAGAGACCCAGTACTTC. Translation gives CASSLGDRGLQETQYF.

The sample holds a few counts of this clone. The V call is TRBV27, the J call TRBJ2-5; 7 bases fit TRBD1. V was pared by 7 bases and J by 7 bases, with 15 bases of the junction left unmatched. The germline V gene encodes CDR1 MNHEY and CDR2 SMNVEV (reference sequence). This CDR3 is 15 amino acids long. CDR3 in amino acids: CASTPDRAHAGTQYF. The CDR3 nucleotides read TGTGCCAGCACCCCTGACAGGGCCCATGCGGGGACCCAGTACTTC.

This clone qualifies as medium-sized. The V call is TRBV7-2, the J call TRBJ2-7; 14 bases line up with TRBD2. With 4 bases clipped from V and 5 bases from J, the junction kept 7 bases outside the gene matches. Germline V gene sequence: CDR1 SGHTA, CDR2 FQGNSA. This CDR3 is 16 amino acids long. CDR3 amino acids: CASSSRLAGGPHEQYF. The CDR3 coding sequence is TGTGCCAGCAGCTCACGACTAGCGGGAGGGCCCCACGAGCAGTACTTC.

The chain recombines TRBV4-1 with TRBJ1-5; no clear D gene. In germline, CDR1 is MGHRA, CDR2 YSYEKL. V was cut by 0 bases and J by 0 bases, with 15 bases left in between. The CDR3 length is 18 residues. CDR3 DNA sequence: TGCGCCAGCAGCCAAGATGTAAGTCGGGGTGATAGCAATCAGCCCCAGCATTTT. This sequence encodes CASSQDVSRGDSNQPQHF.

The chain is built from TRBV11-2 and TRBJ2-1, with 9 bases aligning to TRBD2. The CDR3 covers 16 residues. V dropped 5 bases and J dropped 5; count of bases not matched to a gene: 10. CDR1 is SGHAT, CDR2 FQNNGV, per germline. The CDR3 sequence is CASSLLVTSGHNEQFF. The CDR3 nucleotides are TGTGCCAGCAGCCTCCTCGTGACTAGCGGTCACAATGAGCAGTTCTTC.

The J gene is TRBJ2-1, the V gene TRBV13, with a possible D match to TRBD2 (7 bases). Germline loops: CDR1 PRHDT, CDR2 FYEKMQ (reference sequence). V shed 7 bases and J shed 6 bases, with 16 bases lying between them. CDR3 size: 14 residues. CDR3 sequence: CASNPGGSANEQFF. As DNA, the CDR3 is TGTGCCAGCAATCCGGGGGGCAGTGCCAATGAGCAGTTCTTC.

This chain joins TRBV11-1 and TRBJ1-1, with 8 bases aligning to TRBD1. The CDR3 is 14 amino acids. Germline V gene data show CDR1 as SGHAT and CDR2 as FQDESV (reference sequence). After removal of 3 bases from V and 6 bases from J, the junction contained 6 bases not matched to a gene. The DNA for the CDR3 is TGTGCCAGCAGCTTCGACAGGGGTCGGGCTGAAGCTTTCTTT. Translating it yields CASSFDRGRAEAFF. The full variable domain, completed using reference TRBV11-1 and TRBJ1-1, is EAEVAQSPRYKITEKSQAVAFWCDPISGHATLYWYRQILGQGPELLVQFQDESVVDDSQLPKDRFSAERLKGVDSTLKIQPAELGDSAMYLCASSFDRGRAEAFFGQGTRLTVV.